This T cell receptor (beta chain) is drawn from a study of shared T cell receptors in the human thymus. The sample holds one count of this clone. Repertoires were generated with immunoSEQ multiplex PCR, while TCRdb's copy carries only in-frame clones and drops some. Of more than 550,000 clones listed, approximately 83% are singletons. The CDR3 length is 14 residues. Looked up from germline, CDR1 is SGHDT and CDR2 is YYEEEE. With 4 bases clipped from V and 7 bases from J, the junction kept 8 bases outside the gene matches. These data also formed part of another study, on human thymus T cells. Turning to that study: It was healthy Finnish infants having corrective surgery for congenital heart defects who were the donors. Corrective cardiac surgery supplied the resected thymus tissue.

The V gene is TRBV5-6, the J gene TRBJ1-1; 9 positions agree with TRBD1. This TCR was sampled from a girl less than two years old with a congenital heart defect. Material for sequencing was thymocytes. DNA for the CDR3: TGTGCCAGCAGCCAGAACAGGGGGCCCCGTGAAGCTTTCTTT. This gives the protein CASSQNRGPREAFF.